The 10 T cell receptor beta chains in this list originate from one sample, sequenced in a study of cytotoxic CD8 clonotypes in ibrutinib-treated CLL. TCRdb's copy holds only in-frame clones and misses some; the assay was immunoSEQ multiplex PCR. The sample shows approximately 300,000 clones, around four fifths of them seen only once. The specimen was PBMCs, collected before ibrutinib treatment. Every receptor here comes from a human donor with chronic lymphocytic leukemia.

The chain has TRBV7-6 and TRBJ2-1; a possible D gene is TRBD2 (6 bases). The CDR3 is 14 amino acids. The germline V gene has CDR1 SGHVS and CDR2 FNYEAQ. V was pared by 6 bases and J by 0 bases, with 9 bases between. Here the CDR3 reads CASSAGSSYNEQFF. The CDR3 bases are TGTGCCAGCAGTGCCGGGAGCTCCTACAATGAGCAGTTCTTC. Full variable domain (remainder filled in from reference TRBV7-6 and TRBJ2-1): GAGVSQSPRYKVTKRGQDVALRCDPISGHVSLYWYRQALGQGPEFLTYFNYEAQQDKSGLPNDRFSAERPEGSISTLTIQRTEQRDSAMYRCASSAGSSYNEQFFGPGTRLTVL.

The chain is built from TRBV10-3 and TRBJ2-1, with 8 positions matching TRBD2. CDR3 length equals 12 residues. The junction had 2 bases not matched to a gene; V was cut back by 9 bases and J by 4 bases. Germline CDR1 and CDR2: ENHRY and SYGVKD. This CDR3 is CAIAGVYNEQFF. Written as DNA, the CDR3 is TGTGCCATAGCGGGAGTTTACAATGAGCAGTTCTTC.

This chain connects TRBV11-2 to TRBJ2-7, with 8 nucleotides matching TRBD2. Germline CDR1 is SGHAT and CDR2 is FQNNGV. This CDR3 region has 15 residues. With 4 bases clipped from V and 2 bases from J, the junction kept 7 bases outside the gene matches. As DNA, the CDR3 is TGTGCCAGCAGCTCTAGCGGGCGCGCCACCTACGAGCAGTACTTC. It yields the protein CASSSSGRATYEQYF.

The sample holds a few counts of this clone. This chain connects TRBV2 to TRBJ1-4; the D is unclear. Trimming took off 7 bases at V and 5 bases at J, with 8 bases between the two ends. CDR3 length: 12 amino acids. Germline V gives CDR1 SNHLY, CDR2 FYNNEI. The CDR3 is CASKRENEKLFF. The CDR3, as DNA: TGTGCCAGCAAGAGGGAAAATGAAAAACTGTTTTTT.

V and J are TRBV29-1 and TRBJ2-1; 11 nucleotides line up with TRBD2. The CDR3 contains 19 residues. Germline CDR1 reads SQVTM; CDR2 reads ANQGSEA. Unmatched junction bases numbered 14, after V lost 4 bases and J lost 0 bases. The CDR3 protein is CSVGVRLGLAVYSYNEQFF. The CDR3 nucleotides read TGCAGCGTTGGTGTGCGACTGGGACTAGCGGTCTACTCCTACAATGAGCAGTTCTTC.

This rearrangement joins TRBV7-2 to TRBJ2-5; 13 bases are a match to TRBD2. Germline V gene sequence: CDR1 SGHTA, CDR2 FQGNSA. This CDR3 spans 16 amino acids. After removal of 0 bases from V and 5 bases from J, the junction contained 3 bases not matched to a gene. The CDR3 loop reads CASSLAGLAGEETQYF. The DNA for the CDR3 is TGTGCCAGCAGCTTAGCTGGACTAGCGGGAGAGGAGACCCAGTACTTC.

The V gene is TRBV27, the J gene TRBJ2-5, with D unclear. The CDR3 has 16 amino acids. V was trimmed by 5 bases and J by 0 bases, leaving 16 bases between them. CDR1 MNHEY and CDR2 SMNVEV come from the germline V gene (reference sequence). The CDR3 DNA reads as TGTGCCAGCAGTACCACCCGGCCGATGTACCAAGAGACCCAGTACTTC. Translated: CASSTTRPMYQETQYF.

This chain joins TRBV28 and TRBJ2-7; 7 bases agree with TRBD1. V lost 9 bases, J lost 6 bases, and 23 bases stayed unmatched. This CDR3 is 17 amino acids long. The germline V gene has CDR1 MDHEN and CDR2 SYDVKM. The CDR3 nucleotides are TGTGCCAGAGGGGTCATGGGACAGTCCAACCGAGGTCTCGAGCAGTACTTC. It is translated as CARGVMGQSNRGLEQYF.

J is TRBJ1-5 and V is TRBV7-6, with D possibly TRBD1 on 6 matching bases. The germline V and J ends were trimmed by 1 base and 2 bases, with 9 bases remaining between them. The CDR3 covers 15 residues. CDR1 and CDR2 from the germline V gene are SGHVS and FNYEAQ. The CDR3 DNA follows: TGTGCCAGCAGCTTAGAGGACAGAGGCAATCAGCCCCAGCATTTT. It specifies CASSLEDRGNQPQHF.

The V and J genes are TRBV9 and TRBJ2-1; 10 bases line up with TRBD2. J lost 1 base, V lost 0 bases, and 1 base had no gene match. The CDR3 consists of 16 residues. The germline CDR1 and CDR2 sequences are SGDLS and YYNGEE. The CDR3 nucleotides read TGTGCCAGCAGCGTAGGGACTAGCGGATCCTACAATGAGCAGTTCTTC. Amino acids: CASSVGTSGSYNEQFF.